This T cell receptor beta chain comes out of a study of patients and donors after allogeneic stem cell transplantation. Via MiXCR, TCRdb re-called the RT-PCR reads, giving one row per CDR3 protein. This sample has 10,000 to 15,000 distinct CDR3 sequences, with less than 25% found just once. This clonotype was recorded at least ten times. What was sequenced was blood, either unsorted or a sorted T cell fraction (not recorded which). The receptor was isolated from a human donor who was either an allogeneic HSCT recipient or a stem cell or donor lymphocyte infusion donor (not recorded which). It is not recorded whose cells these are; they may come from a transplant donor.

CDR3 nucleotides: TGCAGTGCCCCGGGACAGGGGGCCGCCACCGGGGAGCTGTTTTTT. Translated: CSAPGQGAATGELFF. V gene TRBV20-1 combines with J gene TRBJ2-2, with 12 bases matching TRBD1. CDR1 DFQATT and CDR2 SNEGSKA come from the germline V gene (reference sequence). V was pared by 6 bases and J by 4 bases, with 6 bases of the junction left unmatched. The length of the CDR3 is 15 residues.